Each of the 13 T cell receptor beta chains below was sequenced from the same sample in a study of T cell responses to AZD1222 COVID-19 vaccine. TCRdb keeps only in-frame clones here, not all; method: immunoSEQ multiplex PCR. The data show 72,000 or so clones, roughly 90% seen once. This material consisted of peripheral blood, taken on day 0 of AZD1222 vaccination. The receptor set was obtained from an adult in good health.

The chain is built from TRBV5-1 and TRBJ1-1; TRBD1 agrees at 10 bases. Trimming at V came to 5 bases and at J to 4 bases, leaving 14 bases not matched to a gene. The V gene's germline CDR1 is SGHRS and CDR2 YFSETQ. The CDR3 covers 17 residues. The CDR3 nucleotides read TGCGCCAGCAGTATCCGGGACAGGGGCTCTCTTGGCACTGAAGCTTTCTTT. Its protein is CASSIRDRGSLGTEAFF.

The chain employs TRBV24-1 and TRBJ1-5; D remains unclear. CDR3 size: 14 residues. The germline V gene has CDR1 KGHDR and CDR2 SFDVKD. The V end was cut by 5 bases, the J end by 7 bases, with 14 bases between. The CDR3 bases are TGTGCCACCAGTGCAGGCGCAACGTCCCAGCCCCAGCATTTT. This encodes CATSAGATSQPQHF.

The rearrangement links TRBV29-1 to TRBJ2-3; D gene uncertain. Trimming shortened V by 6 bases and J by 3 bases, and 4 bases separated the two germline ends. This CDR3 region has 10 residues. Per the germline V gene, CDR1 is SQVTM and CDR2 is ANQGSEA. The CDR3: CSVNTDTQYF. CDR3 nucleotide sequence: TGCAGCGTAAATACAGATACGCAGTATTTT.

V gene TRBV4-1 combines with J gene TRBJ2-1; D possibly corresponds to TRBD2 (6 bases). The ends were cut back, 4 bases at V and 6 bases at J, with 19 bases in the middle. The CDR3 covers 16 residues. Germline assignment: CDR1 MGHRA and CDR2 YSYEKL. CDR3 protein: CASSPIARGEGNEQFF. The DNA of the CDR3 is TGCGCCAGCAGCCCCATCGCGCGGGGAGAGGGCAATGAGCAGTTCTTC.

J is TRBJ2-7 and V is TRBV11-3; D gene uncertain. The length of the CDR3 is 11 residues. In germline, CDR1 is SGHNT, CDR2 YENEEA. Trimming took off 5 bases at V and 3 bases at J, with 5 bases between the two ends. The CDR3 region has the DNA TGTGCCAGCAGCCGCAACTACGAGCAGTACTTC. It yields the protein CASSRNYEQYF.

The chain employs TRBV5-5 and TRBJ2-7; possible D gene TRBD1, 6 bases. This CDR3 is built from 13 residues. Germline CDR1 and CDR2: SGHKS and YYEKEE (reference sequence). Trimming stripped 4 bases from V and 11 bases from J, with 19 bases between. Written as DNA, the CDR3 is TGTGCCAGCAGCCAGGACAGTGGGTACTTGAAGTACTTC. Translating gives CASSQDSGYLKYF.

The genes are TRBV24-1 and TRBJ2-2, with 7 nucleotides matching TRBD1. The CDR3 is 13 residues long. V shed 5 bases and J 7 bases; nucleotides not matched to a gene: 3. Per germline, CDR1 KGHDR and CDR2 SFDVKD. CDR3 in amino acids: CATSVAGGGELFF. Here the CDR3 DNA reads TGTGCCACCAGTGTTGCAGGGGGCGGGGAGCTGTTTTTT.

This sequence joins TRBV19 and TRBJ1-1; D uncertain. The ends were cut back, 4 bases at V and 1 base at J, with 7 bases in the middle. Germline CDR1 LNHDA, CDR2 SQIVND (reference sequence). The CDR3 is 13 amino acids. DNA for the CDR3: TGTGCCAGTAGTAGGACGGAGAACACTGAAGCTTTCTTT. This translates into CASSRTENTEAFF.

This chain uses TRBV5-1 with TRBJ2-1, with D perhaps matching TRBD2 (5 bases). CDR3 length: 15 residues. V was shortened by 4 bases and J by 1 base, with 12 bases between the two germline ends. CDR1 and CDR2 from the germline V gene are SGHRS and YFSETQ. CDR3 DNA sequence: TGCGCCAGCAGCCCCGACCCGGGGTCCTACAATGAGCAGTTCTTC. Its translation: CASSPDPGSYNEQFF.

This chain uses TRBV29-1 with TRBJ1-2; possible D gene TRBD1, 6 bases. Between the trimmed V and J ends, which lost 6 bases and 7 bases, there was a span of 18 bases. Germline V CDR1 and CDR2: SQVTM, ANQGSEA. The CDR3 sequence is 13 residues long. In nucleotides, the CDR3 is TGCAGCGTACAGGGATTTGTGCTGAGTGGCTACACCTTC. It translates to CSVQGFVLSGYTF.

The rearrangement joins TRBV7-2 to TRBJ1-1; no firm D call. Germline assignment: CDR1 SGHTA and CDR2 FQGNSA. This CDR3 comprises 12 residues. V gave up 2 bases and J gave up 11 bases, with 12 bases separating them. The CDR3, as DNA: TGTGCCAGCAGCTTAAAATCCTGGCGGGCTTTCTTT. This translates into CASSLKSWRAFF.

The V gene is TRBV18, the J gene TRBJ2-1, with D unresolved. The germline CDR1 and CDR2 sequences are KGHSH and LQKENI. The CDR3 covers 15 residues. V was shortened by 1 base and J by 4 bases, with 11 bases between the two germline ends. CDR3 nucleotide sequence: TGTGCCAGCTCACCACGTGACTCTTTATACAATGAGCAGTTCTTC. Protein product: CASSPRDSLYNEQFF.

This rearrangement joins TRBV9 to TRBJ2-1; the match to TRBD1 covers 10 bases. This CDR3 has 16 amino acids. Germline-derived CDR1 and CDR2 are SGDLS and YYNGEE. With V trimmed by 3 bases and J by 4 bases, 7 bases remained unmatched. CDR3 sequence reads: CASSARDRGFYNEQFF. The CDR3 DNA reads as TGTGCCAGCAGCGCCCGGGACAGGGGCTTTTACAATGAGCAGTTCTTC.